This note documents a single T cell receptor beta chain sequence. The target antigen is unknown. The PCR made use of 60 Vbeta and 13 Jbeta primers. In the original processing: Roughly 11 million shared chains were among the 80 million or so unique TCR beta chains that a later analysis counted. Libraries were prepared by immunoSEQ multiplex PCR; TCRdb keeps only in-frame clonotypes and omits some of them. V and J calls and clone size are as listed in that table; D and trimming were resolved from the DNA. Among some 130,000 clones, over 60% were seen once, and the ten largest hold 1.5% to 2.5%. This entry is derived from a study of cytomegalovirus exposure and HLA in healthy donors. Overall study: From donors who were HLA-typed, an early data release held around 85 million unique TCRs.

V shed 1 base and J shed 2 bases, with 18 bases lying between them. Germline V gene data show CDR1 as SEHNR and CDR2 as FQNEAQ (reference sequence). This CDR3 region has 18 residues. Overall study results and limits: Segments of the TCR beta V type were, in most cases, productive about 90% or about 30% of the time in an earlier analysis. Most TCR sequences proved rare, with some public TCRs found in many donors.

The chain has TRBV7-9 and TRBJ2-1; D possibly corresponds to TRBD2 (6 bases). The sequenced sample was PBMCs. This receptor was taken from a man between 18 and 35 years old in good health and CMV-seronegative. The CDR3 reads CASSLVPITGDPYNEQFF. The CDR3 DNA reads as TGTGCCAGCAGCTTAGTGCCTATAACGGGAGACCCCTACAATGAGCAGTTCTTC.